These T cell receptor beta chains were read from a single sample in a study of blood T cells in healthy people across ages. TCRdb called the 5' RACE reads again in MiXCR, with one record for every CDR3 protein. Of over 300,000 distinct CDR3 sequences listed, about 52% are singletons. The sequencing sample was made of blood. The receptors were gathered from a man aged 55 to 70 in good health. Both conserved end residues are trimmed from each CDR3.

>TRBV3-1|TRBJ2-4
ASSQRDREDIQY
>TRBV9|TRBJ1-2
ASSPQVSITGYT
>TRBV28|TRBJ2-7
ASRLGSEQY
>TRBV20-1|TRBJ2-7
SARDRRGLAGGIGYEQY
>TRBV2|TRBJ2-5
ASSMDTRGQY
>TRBV12-3/TRBV12-4|TRBJ2-1
ASSPRTNEQF
>TRBV20-1|TRBJ2-3
SARQGPTDTQY
>TRBV25-1|TRBJ1-5
ASSVGRQPQH
>TRBV9|TRBJ1-5
ASSVGSGANQPQH
>TRBV27|TRBJ2-7
ASSPRGRVGYEQY
>TRBV10-2|.
ASSVETGHGEQY
>TRBV6-5|TRBJ2-5
ASSFGSPRAYRETQY
>TRBV7-2|TRBJ1-1
ASIRDRGGTEAF
>TRBV20-1|TRBJ2-5
SAEETLGGAGGTQY
>TRBV9|TRBJ2-1
ASSPLWTPWEQF
>TRBV7-9|TRBJ2-3
ASSPVGRDTQY
>TRBV27|TRBJ2-7
ASSLWGPYEQY
>TRBV20-1|TRBJ1-4
SAPVAGANEKLF
>TRBV12-3/TRBV12-4|TRBJ2-3
ASRRAVTDTQY
>TRBV12-5|TRBJ2-3
ASGLTRTGFTDTQY
>TRBV12-3/TRBV12-4|TRBJ2-7
ASSLSGQGYEQY
>TRBV5-5|TRBJ1-6
ASSWNRDREDNSPLH
>TRBV4-3|TRBJ2-3
ASSQAPGGPSTDTQY
>TRBV4-2|TRBJ2-7
ASSQSGLVAEQY
>TRBV6-6|TRBJ2-5
ASSLGTGGGETQY
>TRBV7-9|TRBJ1-2
ASSPRQAQNYGYT
>TRBV15|TRBJ2-7
ATSRDRTVYEQY
>TRBV15|TRBJ2-1
ATSRGQGGNEQF
>TRBV7-2|TRBJ2-3
ASSPLGGSSTVTQY
>TRBV5-1|TRBJ2-5
ASSIGSYERY
>TRBV12-3/TRBV12-4|TRBJ2-7
ASGGTSASYEQY
>TRBV20-1|TRBJ2-7
SARGDRGRYEQY
>TRBV25-1|TRBJ2-1
ASSELRQDNEQF
>TRBV7-2|TRBJ1-1
ASSLQGQRTEAF
>TRBV15|TRBJ2-1
ATSRETAGEAFNEQF
>TRBV27|TRBJ1-1
ASPEAF
>TRBV20-1|TRBJ1-5
SASVTNQPQH
>TRBV7-2|TRBJ2-5
ASSFGTGGFQETQY
>TRBV20-1|TRBJ1-5
SASMGHNQPQH